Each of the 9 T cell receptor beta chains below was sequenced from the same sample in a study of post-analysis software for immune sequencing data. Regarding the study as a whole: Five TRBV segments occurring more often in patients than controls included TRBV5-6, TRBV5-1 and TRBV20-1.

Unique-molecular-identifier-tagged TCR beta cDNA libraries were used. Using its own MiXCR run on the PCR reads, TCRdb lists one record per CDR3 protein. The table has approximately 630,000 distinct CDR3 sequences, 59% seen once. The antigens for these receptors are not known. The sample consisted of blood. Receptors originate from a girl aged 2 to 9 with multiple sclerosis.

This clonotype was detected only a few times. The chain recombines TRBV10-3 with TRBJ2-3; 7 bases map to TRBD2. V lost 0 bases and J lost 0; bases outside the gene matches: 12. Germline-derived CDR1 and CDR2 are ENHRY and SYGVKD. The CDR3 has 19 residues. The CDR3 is CAISESNGMRRGSTDTQYF. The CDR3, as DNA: TGTGCCATCAGTGAGTCGAATGGTATGCGGCGGGGGAGCACAGATACGCAGTATTTT.

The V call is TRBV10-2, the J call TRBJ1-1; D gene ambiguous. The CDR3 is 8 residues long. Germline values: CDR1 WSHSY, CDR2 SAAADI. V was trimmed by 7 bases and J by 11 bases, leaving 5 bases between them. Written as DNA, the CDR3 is TGCGCCAGCAAGGTGGCTTTCTTT. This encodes CASKVAFF.

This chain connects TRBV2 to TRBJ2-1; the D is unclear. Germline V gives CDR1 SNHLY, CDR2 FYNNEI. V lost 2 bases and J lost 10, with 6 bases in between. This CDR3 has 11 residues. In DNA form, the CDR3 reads TGTGCCAGCAGTGAAATAGGGGAGCAGTTCTTC. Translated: CASSEIGEQFF.

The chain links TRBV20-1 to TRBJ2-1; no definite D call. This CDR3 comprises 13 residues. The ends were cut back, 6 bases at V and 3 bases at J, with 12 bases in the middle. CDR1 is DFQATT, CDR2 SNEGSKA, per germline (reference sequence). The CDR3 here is CSARIADYNEQFF. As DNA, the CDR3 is TGCAGTGCAAGAATAGCAGACTACAATGAGCAGTTCTTC.

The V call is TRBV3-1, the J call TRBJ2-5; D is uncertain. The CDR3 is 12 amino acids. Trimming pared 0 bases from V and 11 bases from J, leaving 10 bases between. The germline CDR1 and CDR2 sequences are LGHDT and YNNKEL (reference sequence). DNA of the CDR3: TGTGCCAGCAGCCAAGAAGGGCGGCAGCAGTACTTC. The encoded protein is CASSQEGRQQYF.

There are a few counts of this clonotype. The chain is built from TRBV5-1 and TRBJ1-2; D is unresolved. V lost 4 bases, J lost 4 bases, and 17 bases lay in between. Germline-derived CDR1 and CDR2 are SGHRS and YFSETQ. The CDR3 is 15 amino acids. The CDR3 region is CASSPEPGEIYGYTF. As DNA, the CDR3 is TGCGCCAGCAGCCCGGAGCCCGGGGAAATCTATGGCTACACCTTC.

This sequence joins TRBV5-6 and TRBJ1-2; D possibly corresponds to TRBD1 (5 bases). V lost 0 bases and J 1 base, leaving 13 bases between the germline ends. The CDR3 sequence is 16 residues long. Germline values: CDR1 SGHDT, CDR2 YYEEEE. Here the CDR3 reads CASSLGGDGVNYGYTF. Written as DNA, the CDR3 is TGTGCCAGCAGCTTGGGGGGGGACGGCGTTAACTATGGCTACACCTTC.

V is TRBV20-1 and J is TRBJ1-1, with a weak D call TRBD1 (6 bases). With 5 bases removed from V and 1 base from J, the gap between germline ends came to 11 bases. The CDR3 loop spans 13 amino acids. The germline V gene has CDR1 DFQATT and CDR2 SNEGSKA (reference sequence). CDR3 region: CSAGRGENTEAFF. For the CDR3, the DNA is TGCAGTGCTGGAAGGGGGGAGAACACTGAAGCTTTCTTT.

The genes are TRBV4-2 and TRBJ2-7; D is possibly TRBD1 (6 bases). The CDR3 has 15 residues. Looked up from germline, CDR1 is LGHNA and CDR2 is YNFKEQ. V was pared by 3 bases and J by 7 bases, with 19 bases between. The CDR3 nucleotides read TGTGCCAGCAGCCAGGATCCCACTAGGGACAATGAGCAGTACTTC. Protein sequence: CASSQDPTRDNEQYF.